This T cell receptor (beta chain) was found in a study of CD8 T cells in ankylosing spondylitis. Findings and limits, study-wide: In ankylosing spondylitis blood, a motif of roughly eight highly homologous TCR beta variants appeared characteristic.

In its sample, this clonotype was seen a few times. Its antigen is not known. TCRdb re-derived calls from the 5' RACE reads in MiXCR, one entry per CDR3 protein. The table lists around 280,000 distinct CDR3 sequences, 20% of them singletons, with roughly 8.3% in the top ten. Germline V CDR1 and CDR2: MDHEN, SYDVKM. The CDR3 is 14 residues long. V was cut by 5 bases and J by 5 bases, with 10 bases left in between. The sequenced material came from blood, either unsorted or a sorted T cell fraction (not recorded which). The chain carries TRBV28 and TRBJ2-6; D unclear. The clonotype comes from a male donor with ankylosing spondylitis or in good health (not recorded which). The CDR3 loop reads CASSPPARANVLTF. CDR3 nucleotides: TGTGCCAGCAGTCCTCCAGCCCGGGCCAACGTCCTGACTTTC.